This T cell receptor (beta chain) is from a study of naive and memory T cell subsets. Study-wide points: Findings for naive and memory subsets could not be checked against ground truth. A clonotype means one alpha or beta sequence, not an alpha/beta pair. Possibly reflecting memory cells re-expressing CD45RA, a few larger clonotypes occurred in naive repertoires, especially CD8.

Two oligonucleotides, mixed equimolar, formed the beta constant-region primer covering TRBC1 and TRBC2. Four rounds of PCR amplified the ligated cDNA using nested alpha and beta constant-region primers plus SP2. Ligation attached a single-stranded oligonucleotide with a 12-nucleotide UMI and the SP2 primer to the cDNA 3' end. TCRdb re-called the UMI-ligation and nested PCR reads with MiXCR, one entry per CDR3 protein. Among under 150,000 distinct CDR3 sequences listed, roughly a fifth were seen once. This clonotype occurred a few times. The antigen is not known. The clonotype comes from a human donor in good health. Sequenced sample: naive CD8+ T cells from blood.

DNA of the CDR3: TGCAGTGCTAGAGTCCAGGGGTGGACAGATACGCAGTATTTT. Protein product: CSARVQGWTDTQYF. The rearrangement uses TRBV20-1 and TRBJ2-3, with D tentatively TRBD1 (6 bases). This CDR3 spans 14 amino acids. The germline V and J ends were trimmed by 1 base and 3 bases, with 11 bases remaining between them. The germline gives CDR1 DFQATT, CDR2 SNEGSKA (reference sequence).